The 11 T cell receptor beta chains below were found in one sample sequenced in a study of type 1 regulatory T cells. No antigens are known for them. One entry per CDR3 protein results from TCRdb running MiXCR on the reads. The sample has roughly 71,000 distinct CDR3 sequences; about 62% are singletons. Sequenced material: cultured T cells, either the whole culture or a sorted T cell fraction (not recorded which). The subset: Tr1-enriched cell product generated in vitro against host alloantigens. These receptors came from a human donor in good health.

The chain joins TRBV9 to TRBJ2-1, with TRBD2 as a possible D gene (5 bases). CDR1 and CDR2 (germline): SGDLS, YYNGEE. This CDR3 has 13 residues. V was pared by 7 bases and J by 8 bases, with 16 bases between. This CDR3 is CASASGLWDEQFF. The CDR3 DNA sequence: TGTGCCAGCGCTTCCGGACTTTGGGATGAGCAGTTCTTC.

The chain links TRBV20-1 to TRBJ2-1, with 8 bases matching TRBD2. Germline values: CDR1 DFQATT, CDR2 SNEGSKA (reference sequence). After removal of 2 bases from V and 5 bases from J, the junction contained 5 bases not matched to a gene. This CDR3 comprises 14 residues. The CDR3 loop reads CSARLAGQNNEQFF. CDR3 in DNA: TGCAGTGCTAGACTAGCGGGCCAAAACAATGAGCAGTTCTTC.

V usage is TRBV29-1 and J usage is TRBJ1-1; D might be TRBD1 (6 bases). With 5 bases removed from V and 4 bases from J, the gap between germline ends came to 14 bases. Germline V gene data show CDR1 as SQVTM and CDR2 as ANQGSEA. The CDR3 is 13 amino acids. Here the CDR3 DNA reads TGCAGCGTTAGACAGGAGTGGGGCACTGAAGCTTTCTTT. Encoded protein: CSVRQEWGTEAFF.

The rearrangement links TRBV7-3 to TRBJ2-2, with a tentative D call TRBD1 (5 bases). CDR1 and CDR2 from the germline V gene are SGHTA and FQGTGA. CDR3 size: 16 residues. Trimming took off 3 bases at V and 3 bases at J, with 14 bases between the two ends. CDR3 DNA sequence: TGTGCCAGCAGCTTCAGAACAGGTCCTGACACCGGGGAGCTGTTTTTT. The encoded protein is CASSFRTGPDTGELFF.

This clonotype has only a few counts. The CDR3 is CASSLVRTGQETQYF. The CDR3 DNA reads as TGCGCCAGCAGCTTGGTAAGGACCGGCCAAGAGACCCAGTACTTC. V usage is TRBV5-1 and J usage is TRBJ2-5, with D unclear. V was clipped by 0 bases and J by 1 base, with 10 bases between them. This CDR3 has 15 amino acids. Germline assignment: CDR1 SGHRS and CDR2 YFSETQ. The variable domain in full, completed from reference TRBV5-1 and TRBJ2-5, reads KAGVTQTPRYLIKTRGQQVTLSCSPISGHRSVSWYQQTPGQGLQFLFEYFSETQRNKGNFPGRFSGRQFSNSRSEMNVSTLELGDSALYLCASSLVRTGQETQYFGPGTRLLVL.

The rearrangement links TRBV27 to TRBJ1-2; TRBD1 is a possible D gene (6 bases). The V gene's germline CDR1 is MNHEY and CDR2 SMNVEV (reference sequence). V lost 6 bases, J lost 9 bases, and 23 bases lay in between. The CDR3 sequence is 15 residues long. CDR3 sequence (DNA): TGTGCCAGCAGGACAGCCAATATCCAGGGGCCTAGCTACACCTTC. It encodes CASRTANIQGPSYTF.

This clonotype was observed a handful of times. The genes are TRBV5-1 and TRBJ2-1, with 10 positions matching TRBD2. Germline loops: CDR1 SGHRS, CDR2 YFSETQ. V shed 4 bases, J shed 2 bases, and the junction held 6 bases outside the gene matches. The CDR3 sequence is 16 residues long. The CDR3 nucleotides are TGCGCCAGCAGCCCATGGACTAGCGGAGCCTACAATGAGCAGTTCTTC. Its translation is CASSPWTSGAYNEQFF.

V is TRBV5-1 and J is TRBJ2-1, with D unclear. Trimming removed 2 bases at V and 7 bases at J, with 10 bases between. There are 13 residues in the CDR3. Germline V gene sequence: CDR1 SGHRS, CDR2 YFSETQ. CDR3 loop: CASSFSALNEQFF. CDR3 in DNA: TGCGCCAGCAGCTTTTCGGCACTGAATGAGCAGTTCTTC.

The chain combines TRBV12-3 or TRBV12-4 with TRBJ2-7, with 8 bases that match TRBD2. V shed 3 bases and J 2 bases; nucleotides not matched to a gene: 3. CDR3 length: 14 residues. The CDR3 spells CASSFGGGTYEQYF. The CDR3 DNA follows: TGTGCCAGCAGTTTTGGCGGGGGGACCTACGAGCAGTACTTC.

V is TRBV4-3 and J is TRBJ1-1; D unresolved. Trimming cost V 0 bases and J 5 bases, with 13 bases left between them. The germline gives CDR1 LGHNA, CDR2 YSLEER. The CDR3 contains 15 residues. The CDR3 spells CASSQDLGLGTEAFF. The CDR3 DNA sequence: TGCGCCAGCAGCCAAGACTTGGGCTTGGGGACTGAAGCTTTCTTT.

The V and J genes are TRBV19 and TRBJ1-2; D not resolved. The CDR3 is 13 residues long. V was clipped by 3 bases and J by 6 bases, with 11 bases between them. From germline, CDR1 is LNHDA and CDR2 SQIVND (reference sequence). As DNA, the CDR3 is TGTGCCAGTAGTATCGGGCATGTGCATGGCTACACCTTC. It translates to CASSIGHVHGYTF.